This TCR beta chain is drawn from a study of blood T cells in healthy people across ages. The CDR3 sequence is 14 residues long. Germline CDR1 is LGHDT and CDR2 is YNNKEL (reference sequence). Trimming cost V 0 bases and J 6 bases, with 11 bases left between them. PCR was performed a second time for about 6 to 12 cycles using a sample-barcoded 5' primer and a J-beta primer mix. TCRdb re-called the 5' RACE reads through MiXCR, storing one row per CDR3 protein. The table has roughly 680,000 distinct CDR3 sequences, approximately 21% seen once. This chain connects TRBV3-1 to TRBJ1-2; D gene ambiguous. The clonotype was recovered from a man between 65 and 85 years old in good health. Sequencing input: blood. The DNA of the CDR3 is TGTGCCAGCAGCCAAGATACAAGGGTAGATGGCTACACCTTC. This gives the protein CASSQDTRVDGYTF.